The 18 T cell receptor beta chains in this list originate from one sample, sequenced in a study of blood T cell repertoires in COVID-19. Only in-frame clones appear in the TCRdb table, and some are missing; sequencing was by immunoSEQ multiplex PCR. Here the sample spans about 200,000 clones, 80% being singletons. The sequenced sample was PBMCs or T cells enriched from blood (not recorded which). The receptor source for this set is a woman in her thirties or forties with acute COVID-19.

This chain connects TRBV6-1 to TRBJ2-7; 8 nucleotides agree with TRBD2. The trim removed 4 bases at V and 2 bases at J, leaving 13 bases unmatched. In germline, CDR1 is MNHNS, CDR2 SASEGT. The CDR3 is made up of 17 amino acids. The CDR3 spells CASSGGPVDGGAYEQYF. The CDR3 DNA is TGTGCCAGCAGTGGGGGCCCTGTTGACGGGGGGGCCTACGAGCAGTACTTC.

This chain connects TRBV10-1 to TRBJ2-7, with 9 bases lining up with TRBD1. V lost 5 bases to trimming and J lost 7 bases; unmatched junction nucleotides: 9. This CDR3 spans 14 amino acids. Per germline, CDR1 WNHNN and CDR2 SYGVQD (reference sequence). In DNA, the CDR3 is TGCGCCAGCAGTACCGGGACAGGGTCTTCGGAGCAGTACTTC. Protein sequence: CASSTGTGSSEQYF.

The CDR3, as DNA: TGTGCCACCAGTGATTCCCAGGGTCTAGACGAGCAGTACTTC. This codes for CATSDSQGLDEQYF. This chain connects TRBV24-1 to TRBJ2-7, with D possibly being TRBD1 (5 bases). CDR1 is KGHDR and CDR2 is SFDVKD in the germline V gene. The length of the CDR3 is 14 residues. Trimming shortened V by 2 bases and J by 5 bases, and 12 bases separated the two germline ends.

The V and J genes are TRBV7-3 and TRBJ2-3; the D is unclear. The V and J ends lost 1 base and 0 bases respectively, with 11 bases between them. In germline, CDR1 is SGHTA, CDR2 FQGTGA. The CDR3 contains 16 residues. CDR3 nucleotides: TGTGCCAGCAGCTTAAATCGCGCAACTAGCACAGATACGCAGTATTTT. Its protein is CASSLNRATSTDTQYF.

CDR3 in amino acids: CATSRREGRGTDTQYF. For the CDR3, the DNA is TGTGCCACCAGCAGACGGGAGGGCCGAGGCACAGATACGCAGTATTTT. The rearrangement joins TRBV15 to TRBJ2-3; 8 nucleotides line up with TRBD2. With V trimmed by 2 bases and J by 1 base, 5 bases remained unmatched. This CDR3 contains 16 residues. Germline CDR1 LNHNV, CDR2 YYDKDF (reference sequence).

J is TRBJ1-6 and V is TRBV15, with a weak D call TRBD1 (5 bases). Trimming stripped 5 bases from V and 6 bases from J, with 11 bases between. CDR1 is LNHNV and CDR2 is YYDKDF in the germline V gene (reference sequence). The length of the CDR3 is 14 residues. The CDR3 DNA reads TGTGCCACCAGCGTCGGGACTCTTAATTCACCCCTCCACTTT. Translation gives CATSVGTLNSPLHF.

The V call is TRBV27, the J call TRBJ1-1, with TRBD1 as a possible D gene (5 bases). The CDR3 contains 13 residues. Germline V gives CDR1 MNHEY, CDR2 SMNVEV (reference sequence). The V and J ends lost 5 bases and 8 bases respectively, with 15 bases between them. The CDR3 reads CASSRGSYGEAFF. CDR3 nucleotide sequence: TGTGCCAGCAGTCGGGGGAGCTACGGCGAAGCTTTCTTT.

The chain couples TRBV11-1 to TRBJ1-1, with D perhaps TRBD1 (5 bases). The CDR3 length is 13 residues. The V gene lost 3 bases and the J gene lost 1 base, with 6 bases spanning the gap. Germline V gene lookup returns CDR1 SGHAT and CDR2 FQDESV (reference sequence). The CDR3 DNA reads TGTGCCAGCAGCTTTAGGGGGAACACTGAAGCTTTCTTT. This gives the protein CASSFRGNTEAFF.

The chain uses TRBV11-2 and TRBJ1-5; the D is unclear. Per germline, CDR1 SGHAT and CDR2 FQNNGV. V was cut by 0 bases and J by 3 bases, with 12 bases left in between. This CDR3 comprises 16 residues. DNA for the CDR3: TGTGCCAGCAGCTTAGATGGCACGGAGTTCAATCAGCCCCAGCATTTT. It encodes CASSLDGTEFNQPQHF.

The rearrangement joins TRBV7-3 to TRBJ2-2, with 7 bases aligning to TRBD1. The germline V gene encodes CDR1 SGHTA and CDR2 FQGTGA. CDR3 length equals 14 residues. Germline trimming cut 5 bases from V and 4 bases from J; bases unmatched to any gene: 4. CDR3 DNA sequence: TGTGCCAGCAGCGCCGGACAGGCCACCGGGGAGCTGTTTTTT. Translating it yields CASSAGQATGELFF.

This clone was seen just once. The chain recombines TRBV18 with TRBJ2-5, with 7 bases lining up with TRBD2. The trim removed 4 bases at V and 5 bases at J, leaving 10 bases unmatched. CDR1 is KGHSH, CDR2 LQKENI, per germline. The CDR3 length is 15 residues. CDR3 protein: CASSLNLAAGETQYF. The CDR3 nucleotides read TGTGCCAGCTCACTTAACCTAGCGGCCGGGGAGACCCAGTACTTC.

This chain connects TRBV28 to TRBJ1-1; 8 bases agree with TRBD1. This CDR3 comprises 14 residues. Germline V gene lookup returns CDR1 MDHEN and CDR2 SYDVKM. J was trimmed by 6 bases and V by 4 bases; bases with no gene match: 7. In DNA form, the CDR3 reads TGTGCCAGCAGTTCCTACAGGGGGATCTCTGAAGCTTTCTTT. It is translated as CASSSYRGISEAFF.

The rearrangement joins TRBV7-2 to TRBJ1-1; the D gene is possibly TRBD1 (5 bases). Germline V gives CDR1 SGHTA, CDR2 FQGNSA. This CDR3 is built from 12 residues. V was clipped by 3 bases and J by 7 bases, with 9 bases between them. CDR3 DNA sequence: TGTGCCAGCAGCTTCTCCAGGGTTGAAGCTTTCTTT. It specifies CASSFSRVEAFF. The variable domain in full, completed from reference TRBV7-2 and TRBJ1-1, reads GAGVSQSPSNKVTEKGKDVELRCDPISGHTALYWYRQSLGQGLEFLIYFQGNSAPDKSGLPSDRFSAERTGGSVSTLTIQRTQQEDSAVYLCASSFSRVEAFFGQGTRLTVV.

The rearrangement joins TRBV7-2 to TRBJ2-7; D may be TRBD1 (5 bases). Germline V CDR1 and CDR2: SGHTA, FQGNSA. This CDR3 spans 18 amino acids. Deletions cut 1 base from V and 5 bases from J, with 24 bases between. This chain's CDR3 is CASSLVTVPDTRLDEQYF. As DNA, the CDR3 is TGTGCCAGCAGCTTAGTAACTGTGCCGGACACCCGTCTAGACGAGCAGTACTTC. Filled out from reference TRBV7-2 and TRBJ2-7, the complete variable domain reads GAGVSQSPSNKVTEKGKDVELRCDPISGHTALYWYRQSLGQGLEFLIYFQGNSAPDKSGLPSDRFSAERTGGSVSTLTIQRTQQEDSAVYLCASSLVTVPDTRLDEQYFGPGTRLTVT.

The V gene is TRBV15, the J gene TRBJ1-1; 9 positions match TRBD1. V was pared by 0 bases and J by 4 bases, with 12 bases of the junction left unmatched. Germline V gene lookup returns CDR1 LNHNV and CDR2 YYDKDF (reference sequence). The CDR3 is 18 residues long. CDR3 DNA: TGTGCCACCAGCAGAGAGGAGAGGACAGGGGTTCAAGGCACTGAAGCTTTCTTT. It codes for CATSREERTGVQGTEAFF.

V gene TRBV19 combines with J gene TRBJ2-7; TRBD1 matches at 8 bases. V trimming: 6 bases; J trimming: 0 bases; junction bases outside the gene matches: 4. The CDR3 loop spans 14 amino acids. The germline V gene encodes CDR1 LNHDA and CDR2 SQIVND (reference sequence). The CDR3 bases are TGTGCCAGTAGCCTGGACAGGGACTCCTACGAGCAGTACTTC. This sequence encodes CASSLDRDSYEQYF. The entire variable domain, with the rest obtained from reference TRBV19 and TRBJ2-7, is as follows: DGGITQSPKYLFRKEGQNVTLSCEQNLNHDAMYWYRQDPGQGLRLIYYSQIVNDFQKGDIAEGYSVSREKKESFPLTVTSAQKNPTAFYLCASSLDRDSYEQYFGPGTRLTVT.

V gene TRBV20-1 combines with J gene TRBJ2-1; D might be TRBD2 (6 bases). The CDR3 runs to 11 residues. Trimming stripped 3 bases from V and 9 bases from J, with 9 bases between. CDR1 is DFQATT and CDR2 is SNEGSKA in the germline V gene (reference sequence). In nucleotides, the CDR3 is TGCAGTGCTAGGGCGGGGACTGAGCAGTTCTTC. It specifies CSARAGTEQFF.

Turning to this clone: Other DNA sequences in this specimen translate into the identical CDR3. The chain couples TRBV30 to TRBJ2-1; D gene unclear. Trimming pared 0 bases from V and 7 bases from J, leaving 4 bases between. The germline gives CDR1 GTSNPN, CDR2 SVGIG (reference sequence). The CDR3 has 11 amino acids. CDR3 nucleotide sequence: TGTGCCTGGAGTGTACTGAATGAGCAGTTCTTC. It translates to CAWSVLNEQFF.